This TCR beta chain came from a study of CXCR3-negative and CXCR3-positive naive CD8 T cells. Findings and limits, study-wide: Memory CD8+ cells had much lower diversity, and both naive subsets had comparably high diversity. A higher hydrophobicity marked the TRB CDR3s of CXCR3-positive naive cells versus CXCR3-negative naive cells. After cryopreservation, expression of CXCR3 was partially reduced, and most assays were run with fresh PBMCs.

UMI-labeled 5' RACE yielded the TRB cDNA libraries. Using the 5' RACE reads, TCRdb records one entry per CDR3 protein without DNA. The listing contains under 75,000 distinct CDR3 sequences. As regards this clonotype: Its antigen is currently unknown.

This CDR3 is built from 14 residues. CDR1 LNHDA and CDR2 SQIVND come from the germline V gene (reference sequence). Each CD8+ T cell subset was sorted in triplicate, 250,000 to 300,000 cells each. Sequenced input: naive CXCR3+ CD8+ T cells from blood. As for subset: CD45RO-CCR7+CD27+CD95- naive CD8+ T cells expressing CXCR3 (TNR3+). The TCR sequence derives from a human donor in good health. Some clones in this sample may be carry-over from other donors' samples. V and J are TRBV19 and TRBJ2-5; TCRdb's D gene call, TRBD1, goes unchecked for lack of DNA. CDR3 amino acids: CASSDRERQETQYF.